This TCR beta chain appears in the sequencing data of a study of T cell repertoires in cytomegalovirus infection. About the study: Public signatures in TCR beta pointed to CMV infection and matching HLA type.

TCRdb itself ran the reads through MiXCR, one entry per CDR3 protein. The sample yields 350,000 to 500,000 distinct CDR3 sequences, 30% to 40% seen once. The germline V and J ends were trimmed by 6 bases and 0 bases, with 12 bases remaining between them. This CDR3 is 15 amino acids long. Germline values: CDR1 MDHEN, CDR2 SYDVKM. Ten or more counts support this clonotype. This sequence joins TRBV28 and TRBJ1-5; the D gene is possibly TRBD1 (5 bases). The sequence was collected from a human donor in good health (CMV status not recorded). Some clones in this sample may be carry-over from other donors' samples. The sequencing input was PBMCs. The chain's CDR3 is CASSHRGSSNQPQHF. For the CDR3, the DNA is TGTGCCAGCAGCCACCGGGGGAGTAGCAATCAGCCCCAGCATTTT.